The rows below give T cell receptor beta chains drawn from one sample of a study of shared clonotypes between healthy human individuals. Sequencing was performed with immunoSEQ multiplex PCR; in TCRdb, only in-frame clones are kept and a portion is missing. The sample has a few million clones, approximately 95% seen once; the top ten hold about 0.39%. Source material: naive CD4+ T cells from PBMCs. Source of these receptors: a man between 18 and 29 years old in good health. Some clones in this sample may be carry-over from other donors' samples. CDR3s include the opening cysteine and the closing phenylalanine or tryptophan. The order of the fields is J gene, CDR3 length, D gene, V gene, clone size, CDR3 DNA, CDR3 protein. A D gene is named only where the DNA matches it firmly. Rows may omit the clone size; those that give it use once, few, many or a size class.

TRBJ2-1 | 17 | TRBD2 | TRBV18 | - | TGTGCCAGCTCACCACCGTCTAGCGGGGGCTCCTACAATGAGCAGTTCTTC | CASSPPSSGGSYNEQFF
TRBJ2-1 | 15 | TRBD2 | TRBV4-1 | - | TGCGCCAGCAGCGGGTTGGCTAGCGGGAGCAATGAGCAGTTCTTC | CASSGLASGSNEQFF
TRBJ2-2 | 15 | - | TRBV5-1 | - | TGCGCCAGCAGGTTTAAGGGCGATCGGACCGGGGAGCTGTTTTTT | CASRFKGDRTGELFF
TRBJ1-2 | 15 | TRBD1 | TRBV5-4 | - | TGTGCCAGCAGCTCGGAGAGACAGGGGGCGGCTGGCTACACCTTC | CASSSERQGAAGYTF
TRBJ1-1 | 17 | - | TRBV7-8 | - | TGTGCCAGCAGCTTAGCCCCCGGAATCTCTCACGGTACTGAAGCTTTCTTT | CASSLAPGISHGTEAFF
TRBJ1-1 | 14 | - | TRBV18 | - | TGTGCCAGCTCAACGAAGGAGGTTAACACTGAAGCTTTCTTT | CASSTKEVNTEAFF
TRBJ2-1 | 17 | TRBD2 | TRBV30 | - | TGTGCCTGGAATATAGGACGAACTAGCGGGAGTATCAATGAGCAGTTCTTC | CAWNIGRTSGSINEQFF
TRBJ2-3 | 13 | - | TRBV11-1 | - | TGTGCCAGCAGCTTAAGGGGACCGGGGACGCAGTATTTT | CASSLRGPGTQYF
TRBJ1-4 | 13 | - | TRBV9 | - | TGTGCCAGCAGCCGGGGGGCTGCGGAAAAACTGTTTTTT | CASSRGAAEKLFF
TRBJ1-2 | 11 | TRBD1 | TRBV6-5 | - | TGTGCCAGCAGTTACTCAGGGGGCCTCACCTTC | CASSYSGGLTF
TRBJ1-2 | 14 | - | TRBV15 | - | TGTGCCACCAGCAGAGATCGACAGGAGAATGGCTACACCTTC | CATSRDRQENGYTF
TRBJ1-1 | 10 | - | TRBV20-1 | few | TGCAGTGCCCTCGGTTTTGAAGCTTTCTTT | CSALGFEAFF
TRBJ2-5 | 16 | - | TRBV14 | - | TGTGCCAGCAGCCACGTACCCGGGAGTCTTAAAGAGACCCAGTACTTC | CASSHVPGSLKETQYF
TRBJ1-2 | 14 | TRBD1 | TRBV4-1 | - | TGCGCCAGCAGCCATCCGGGACAGGGCTATGGCTACACCTTC | CASSHPGQGYGYTF
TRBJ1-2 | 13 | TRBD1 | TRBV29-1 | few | TGCAGCGTTCAGATAACAGGGGGCCGGGGCTACACCTTC | CSVQITGGRGYTF
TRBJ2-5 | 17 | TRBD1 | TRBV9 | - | TGTGCCAGCAGCGTAGGAAGTTCAAGGGGGCTCCAAGAGACCCAGTACTTC | CASSVGSSRGLQETQYF
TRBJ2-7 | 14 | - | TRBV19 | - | TGTGCCACCGCTAAAGTAGTGTACTCCGACGAGCAGTACTTC | CATAKVVYSDEQYF
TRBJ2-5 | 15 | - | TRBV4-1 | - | TGCGCCAGCAGCCTACGACAGGGGAGGGAAGAGACCCAGTACTTC | CASSLRQGREETQYF
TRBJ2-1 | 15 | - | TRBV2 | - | TGTGCCAGCAGCCGTCGGCAGGGCCCTTACAATGAGCAGTTCTTC | CASSRRQGPYNEQFF
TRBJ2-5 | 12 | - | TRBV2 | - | TGTGCCAGCCGGACGGACCAAGAGACCCAGTACTTC | CASRTDQETQYF
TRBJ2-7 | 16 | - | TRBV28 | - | TGTGCCAGCAGTGGTAGGTGGGGGGAATCTTCCTACGAGCAGTACTTC | CASSGRWGESSYEQYF
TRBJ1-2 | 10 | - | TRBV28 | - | TGTGCCACCCTCGCCTATGGCTACACCTTC | CATLAYGYTF
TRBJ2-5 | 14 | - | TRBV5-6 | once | TGTGCCAGCAGCCCTGGACAGAGACAAGAGACCCAGTACTTC | CASSPGQRQETQYF
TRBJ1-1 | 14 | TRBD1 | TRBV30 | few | TGTGCCTGGACCAGCGGGACAGCCAACACTGAAGCTTTCTTT | CAWTSGTANTEAFF
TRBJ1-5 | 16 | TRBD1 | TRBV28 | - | TGTGCCAGCAGTTTAAGTGGGACAGGGGGTAATCAGCCCCAGCATTTT | CASSLSGTGGNQPQHF
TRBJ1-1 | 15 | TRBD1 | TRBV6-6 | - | TGTGCCAGCAGCCCGGGACAGGGTGGAGGCACTGAAGCTTTCTTT | CASSPGQGGGTEAFF
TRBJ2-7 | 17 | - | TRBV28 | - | TGTGCCAGCAGTTTTAATCGTTGGGGTAAGAGGGAGTACGAGCAGTACTTC | CASSFNRWGKREYEQYF
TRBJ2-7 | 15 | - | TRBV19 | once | TGTGCCAGTACCCCCCGGGCCAGGGTCGTTAACGAGCAGTACTTC | CASTPRARVVNEQYF
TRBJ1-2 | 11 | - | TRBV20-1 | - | TGCAGTCCATACAGAAACTATGGCTACACCTTC | CSPYRNYGYTF
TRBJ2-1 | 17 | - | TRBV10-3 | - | TGTGCCATCAGTGAGAGGGGGACGTGGACACTCTACAATGAGCAGTTCTTC | CAISERGTWTLYNEQFF